The T cell receptor (beta chain) under discussion was sequenced for a study of blood T cell repertoires in COVID-19. Study-wide context: Acute and convalescent COVID-19 samples came from the United States, Italy and Spain. From T cells, B-cell-depleted T cells, or PBMCs came the material, which was cDNA or gDNA.

In the original processing: Quantification of nucleated cells was approximated via reference gene primer amplification. TCRdb keeps only in-frame clones here, not all; method: immunoSEQ multiplex PCR. Clone size and the V and J calls come from that table; the DNA yielded D and trimming. Altogether about 280,000 clones are present, 85% being singletons, with the ten largest covering more than 4.5%. The CDR3 has 15 amino acids. V was cut by 0 bases and J by 0 bases, with 9 bases left in between. In germline, CDR1 is MNHEY, CDR2 SVGEGT. The V call is TRBV6-2 or TRBV6-3, the J call TRBJ2-7, with D possibly being TRBD2 (6 bases). Source material: peripheral blood. The TCR comes from a man aged 45 to 65 with active or convalescent COVID-19. The CDR3 loop reads CASSYSGGSSYEQYF. The CDR3 bases are TGTGCCAGCAGTTACTCGGGGGGAAGCTCCTACGAGCAGTACTTC.